Below, 21 T cell receptor beta chains from the same sample are listed, as sequenced in a study of identical twins. MiXCR, run by TCRdb on the 5' RACE reads, gives a single entry per CDR3 protein. The sample lists 210,000 or so distinct CDR3 sequences, 6.5% to 8.5% seen once, with less than 2% in the top ten. The sample was also reused in another study, on yellow fever vaccine responses in identical twins.

Material: memory (CD45RO+) T cells sorted from blood. The receptor source for this set is a woman aged 18-35 years in good health.

This clonotype showed up just once. The genes are TRBV20-1 and TRBJ1-2; weak D call: TRBD1 (5 bases). The V end lost 0 bases, the J end lost 2 bases, and 22 bases lay between the germline ends. The V gene's germline CDR1 is DFQATT and CDR2 SNEGSKA (reference sequence). The CDR3 is 18 amino acids. The CDR3 nucleotides read TGCAGTGCTAGAGATAAGACCGGGACCGCCTCAGGGAACTATGGCTACACCTTC. This gives the protein CSARDKTGTASGNYGYTF.

This chain joins TRBV7-9 and TRBJ2-1; possibly TRBD1 for D (6 bases). The V end was cut by 5 bases, the J end by 4 bases, with 15 bases between. Germline CDR1 and CDR2: SEHNR and FQNEAQ (reference sequence). The CDR3 has 15 residues. CDR3 sequence: CASSPLDSVYNEQFF. The CDR3 nucleotides are TGTGCCAGCAGCCCTTTGGACAGTGTTTACAATGAGCAGTTCTTC.

In this sample, this clonotype turned up many times. V and J are TRBV3-1 and TRBJ1-3; D is ambiguous. The V end lost 4 bases, the J end lost 2 bases, and 24 bases lay between the germline ends. There are 19 residues in the CDR3. The germline V gene encodes CDR1 LGHDT and CDR2 YNNKEL (reference sequence). For the CDR3, the DNA is TGTGCCAGCAGCCGGACGATCTCAATAGGAGTGCAGGCTGGAAACACCATATATTTT. Protein: CASSRTISIGVQAGNTIYF.

This clonotype was picked up many times. This rearrangement joins TRBV12-3 or TRBV12-4 to TRBJ2-1, with D perhaps TRBD1 (6 bases). The length of the CDR3 is 11 residues. Trimming took off 8 bases at V and 12 bases at J, with 14 bases between the two ends. CDR3 in amino acids: CASRITGTQFF. The CDR3 bases are TGTGCCAGCCGAATTACAGGGACGCAGTTCTTC.

The chain carries TRBV7-2 and TRBJ2-1; no clear D gene. V was shortened by 0 bases and J by 13 bases, with 19 bases between the two germline ends. Germline CDR1 is SGHTA and CDR2 is FQGNSA. The CDR3 covers 15 residues. The CDR3 nucleotides are TGTGCCAGCAGCTTAGCGGCTAGTGGGATTGGGTCTCAGTTCTTC. This sequence encodes CASSLAASGIGSQFF.

This clonotype was observed at least ten times. The V call is TRBV4-3, the J call TRBJ2-7, with 11 bases fitting TRBD1. J gave up 7 bases and V 4 bases, and 3 bases lay outside the gene matches. Germline V gene data show CDR1 as LGHNA and CDR2 as YSLEER. The CDR3 contains 13 residues. The CDR3 nucleotides read TGCGCCAGCAGCCGGACAGGGGGCGGGGAGCAGTACTTC. The encoded protein is CASSRTGGGEQYF.

This clonotype was picked up a small number of times. CDR3 amino acids: CASSFLAGVTDTQYF. Written as DNA, the CDR3 is TGTGCCAGCAGCTTTCTAGCGGGAGTCACAGATACGCAGTATTTT. The gene calls are TRBV7-9 and TRBJ2-3; 10 bases agree with TRBD2. The length of the CDR3 is 15 residues. The J segment lost 2 bases and the V segment lost 3 bases, leaving 2 bases of the junction unmatched. Looked up from germline, CDR1 is SEHNR and CDR2 is FQNEAQ (reference sequence).

This clonotype was counted ten times or more. The CDR3 here is CASSFVPRPTEAFF. The CDR3 DNA reads TGTGCCAGCAGTTTTGTTCCCAGGCCCACTGAAGCTTTCTTT. The chain is built from TRBV6-2 or TRBV6-3 and TRBJ1-1, with D unclear. Germline V CDR1 and CDR2: MNHEY, SVGEGT. Trimming cost V 4 bases and J 4 bases, with 13 bases left between them. CDR3 length: 14 residues.

Here the CDR3 DNA reads TGTGCCAGCAGTCGGACAGGGAGGGATCAGCCCCAGCATTTT. The encoded protein is CASSRTGRDQPQHF. The chain links TRBV12-3 or TRBV12-4 to TRBJ1-5, with 8 nucleotides matching TRBD1. This CDR3 region has 14 residues. The trim removed 5 bases at V and 5 bases at J, leaving 5 bases unmatched.

The J gene is TRBJ1-5, the V gene TRBV19; 7 bases are shared with TRBD1. The CDR3 loop spans 15 amino acids. Germline-derived CDR1 and CDR2 are LNHDA and SQIVND (reference sequence). Losses at the gene ends were 3 bases for V and 7 bases for J; bases not matched to a gene: 9. The CDR3: CASSIKGDSFQPQHF. Here the CDR3 DNA reads TGTGCCAGTAGTATTAAGGGGGACAGCTTCCAGCCCCAGCATTTT.

The CDR3 nucleotides are TGTGCCAGCAGCTCAGTGGCGGGGCGCTACAATGAGCAGTTCTTC. Translating it yields CASSSVAGRYNEQFF. The chain couples TRBV7-2 to TRBJ2-1; perhaps TRBD2 as D (6 bases). CDR3 length: 15 amino acids. Germline CDR1 reads SGHTA; CDR2 reads FQGNSA. V lost 4 bases and J 3 bases, leaving 13 bases between the germline ends.

In this sample, this clonotype turned up many times. The chain joins TRBV6-2 or TRBV6-3 to TRBJ2-2; D is uncertain. CDR1 and CDR2 (germline): MNHEY, SVGEGT. The CDR3 is 14 residues long. V shed 2 bases and J shed 7 bases, with 11 bases lying between them. This CDR3 is CASSYLNRFGELFF. The CDR3 DNA reads TGTGCCAGCAGTTACCTAAACCGTTTCGGGGAGCTGTTTTTT.

This clonotype has a handful of counts. This chain links TRBV5-6 with TRBJ2-7; TRBD1 matches 9 bases. Trimming removed 1 base from V and 5 bases from J; junction bases left unmatched: 4. The CDR3 totals 14 residues. The germline V gene encodes CDR1 SGHDT and CDR2 YYEEEE. The CDR3 here is CASSLPGTGNEQYF. CDR3 nucleotide sequence: TGTGCCAGCAGCTTGCCCGGGACAGGGAACGAGCAGTACTTC.

For the CDR3, the DNA is TGTGCCAGCAGGCAAAGTGAGCGCGACAATGAGCAGTTCTTC. This encodes CASRQSERDNEQFF. The chain uses TRBV21-1 and TRBJ2-1. TRBV21-1 is listed as a pseudogene. The CDR3 has 14 residues.

V usage is TRBV10-3 and J usage is TRBJ2-2, with TRBD1 identical over 7 bases. V gave up 10 bases and J gave up 3 bases; unmatched junction bases: 8. This CDR3 has 14 amino acids. Germline V CDR1 and CDR2: ENHRY, SYGVKD. The CDR3: CATGVTGDTGELFF. CDR3 nucleotides: TGTGCCACCGGGGTCACAGGGGACACCGGGGAGCTGTTTTTT.

The J gene is TRBJ2-1, the V gene TRBV24-1; possible D gene TRBD2, 6 bases. Per the germline V gene, CDR1 is KGHDR and CDR2 is SFDVKD. V lost 4 bases to trimming and J lost 9 bases, with 15 bases between them. The CDR3 has 14 residues. CDR3 amino acids: CATSEPEAGGEQFF. In nucleotides, the CDR3 is TGTGCCACCAGTGAGCCGGAGGCCGGGGGTGAGCAGTTCTTC.

At least ten counts were recorded for this clonotype. The V and J genes are TRBV20-1 and TRBJ1-5; a weak D match, TRBD1 (6 bases). V gave up 5 bases and J gave up 2 bases, with 10 bases separating them. This CDR3 has 13 amino acids. CDR1 is DFQATT and CDR2 is SNEGSKA in the germline V gene (reference sequence). In DNA, the CDR3 is TGCAGTGCTGACCCAGGGGGCAATCAGCCCCAGCATTTT. This sequence encodes CSADPGGNQPQHF.

The V and J genes are TRBV10-3 and TRBJ2-3, with TRBD1 matching 7 bases. The germline V gene has CDR1 ENHRY and CDR2 SYGVKD. This CDR3 contains 13 residues. The V and J ends lost 6 bases and 2 bases, in that order; junction bases with no gene match: 2. This CDR3 reads CAIRGTVTDTQYF. The CDR3 coding sequence is TGTGCCATCAGGGGGACAGTCACAGATACGCAGTATTTT.

The sample holds a few counts of this clonotype. The chain employs TRBV7-6 and TRBJ1-1, with D tentatively TRBD1 (5 bases). This CDR3 is 14 amino acids long. Per the germline V gene, CDR1 is SGHVS and CDR2 is FNYEAQ. Trimming took off 3 bases at V and 5 bases at J, with 13 bases between the two ends. DNA for the CDR3: TGTGCCAGCAGCTTCCAGGGTCCGAAGACTGAAGCTTTCTTT. Its protein is CASSFQGPKTEAFF.

This clonotype was seen a few times. This chain connects TRBV20-1 to TRBJ2-7; no firm D call. Per the germline V gene, CDR1 is DFQATT and CDR2 is SNEGSKA (reference sequence). V lost 3 bases, J lost 5 bases, and 17 bases lay in between. This CDR3 comprises 14 residues. The CDR3, as DNA: TGCAGTGCTAGCTTTCGCAGGAAGTTTGACGAGCAGTACTTC. Translated: CSASFRRKFDEQYF.

This clonotype turned up a few times. The gene calls are TRBV7-2 and TRBJ1-4; D perhaps matches TRBD1 (5 bases). The CDR3 has 13 residues. CDR1 is SGHTA and CDR2 is FQGNSA in the germline V gene. Trimming removed 0 bases at V and 12 bases at J, with 11 bases between. The CDR3 DNA follows: TGTGCCAGCAGCTTAGCGTGGGGGGGAGAACTGTTTTTT. As protein: CASSLAWGGELFF. Drawing the rest from reference TRBV7-2 and TRBJ1-4, the complete variable domain is GAGVSQSPSNKVTEKGKDVELRCDPISGHTALYWYRQSLGQGLEFLIYFQGNSAPDKSGLPSDRFSAERTGGSVSTLTIQRTQQEDSAVYLCASSLAWGGELFFGSGTQLSVL.